Listed here are 19 T cell receptor beta chains from one sample, sequenced in a study of control samples from healthy donors and cancer patients. Measured with immunoSEQ multiplex PCR; TCRdb has only the in-frame clones, and not every one. The sample lists around 130,000 clones; approximately 90% were seen once. Sequencing input: blood. All receptors derive from a middle-aged man in good health.

The chain recombines TRBV7-9 with TRBJ2-3, with 13 nucleotides matching TRBD2. J gave up 6 bases and V 6 bases, and 9 bases lay outside the gene matches. Germline V gene sequence: CDR1 SEHNR, CDR2 FQNEAQ (reference sequence). The CDR3 contains 16 residues. The CDR3 DNA reads TGTGCCAGCAGTCCGGGACTAGCGGGGCGGGAGGATACGCAGTATTTT. Encoded protein: CASSPGLAGREDTQYF.

The chain employs TRBV28 and TRBJ2-3; D gene uncertain. The CDR3 totals 14 residues. The germline V gene encodes CDR1 MDHEN and CDR2 SYDVKM. Trimming removed 3 bases from V and 4 bases from J, with 11 bases in between. The CDR3 sequence: CASSFGGLSDTQYF. DNA for the CDR3: TGTGCCAGCAGTTTCGGCGGTCTATCAGATACGCAGTATTTT.

The CDR3 region is CASSVVPGGSYEQYF. The CDR3 DNA reads TGTGCCAGCAGCGTAGTCCCAGGGGGGTCCTACGAGCAGTACTTC. The chain carries TRBV9 and TRBJ2-7; D is perhaps TRBD1 (7 bases). Germline CDR1 SGDLS, CDR2 YYNGEE. V shed 0 bases and J shed 1 base, with 11 bases lying between them. The CDR3 consists of 15 residues.

The chain couples TRBV9 to TRBJ2-3; weak D call: TRBD2 (5 bases). The V and J ends lost 1 base and 0 bases respectively, with 9 bases between them. There are 15 residues in the CDR3. The germline V gene encodes CDR1 SGDLS and CDR2 YYNGEE. The CDR3 loop reads CASSVMGASTDTQYF. The CDR3 nucleotides read TGTGCCAGCAGCGTAATGGGAGCTAGCACAGATACGCAGTATTTT.

This clone has more than one count but fewer than ten. J is TRBJ1-3 and V is TRBV9; D unclear. Trimming took off 4 bases at V and 4 bases at J, with 6 bases between the two ends. Germline V gene lookup returns CDR1 SGDLS and CDR2 YYNGEE. CDR3 length equals 12 residues. In DNA, the CDR3 is TGTGCCAGCAGCACCAGGGGAAACACCATATATTTT. Residues: CASSTRGNTIYF.

This clone was counted only a few times. The chain combines TRBV27 with TRBJ1-2; 9 bases align to TRBD1. The V and J ends lost 5 bases and 5 bases, in that order; junction bases with no gene match: 3. This CDR3 contains 13 residues. From germline, CDR1 is MNHEY and CDR2 SMNVEV (reference sequence). CDR3 sequence: CASSPGQGYGYTF. CDR3 in DNA: TGTGCCAGCAGTCCGGGACAGGGATATGGCTACACCTTC.

This sequence joins TRBV28 and TRBJ2-7; D unresolved. The V end was cut by 7 bases, the J end by 0 bases, with 13 bases between. CDR1 is MDHEN, CDR2 SYDVKM, per germline. This CDR3 is 14 amino acids long. Here the CDR3 DNA reads TGTGCCAGCAACCCTCCCGGTATCTCCTACGAGCAGTACTTC. Protein sequence: CASNPPGISYEQYF. The full variable domain, rest sourced from reference TRBV28 and TRBJ2-7, is DVKVTQSSRYLVKRTGEKVFLECVQDMDHENMFWYRQDPGLGLRLIYFSYDVKMKEKGDIPEGYSVSREKKERFSLILESASTNQTSMYLCASNPPGISYEQYFGPGTRLTVT.

The V call is TRBV10-3, the J call TRBJ1-1; D remains ambiguous. V lost 0 bases and J lost 0, with 11 bases in between. The CDR3 spans 16 residues. The germline V gene has CDR1 ENHRY and CDR2 SYGVKD. CDR3 loop: CAISESTGKMNTEAFF. The CDR3 bases are TGTGCCATCAGTGAGTCGACCGGGAAAATGAACACTGAAGCTTTCTTT.

V is TRBV18 and J is TRBJ2-1; TRBD1 is a possible D gene (5 bases). The germline V gene encodes CDR1 KGHSH and CDR2 LQKENI. The CDR3 has 16 amino acids. V lost 6 bases and J 4 bases, leaving 19 bases between the germline ends. In DNA, the CDR3 is TGTGCCAGCTCGTATCAGGGCTTTGGGGTTTACAATGAGCAGTTCTTC. It specifies CASSYQGFGVYNEQFF.

This sequence joins TRBV9 and TRBJ2-3; possibly TRBD2 for D (6 bases). The CDR3 runs to 14 residues. V was pared by 5 bases and J by 1 base, with 11 bases between. In germline, CDR1 is SGDLS, CDR2 YYNGEE. CDR3 loop: CASSIGGGTDTQYF. CDR3 in DNA: TGTGCCAGCAGTATCGGAGGGGGCACAGATACGCAGTATTTT.

This clone was counted a few times. The rearrangement joins TRBV12-5 to TRBJ2-5, with 8 bases that match TRBD1. CDR3 length equals 14 residues. J lost 5 bases, V lost 7 bases, and 9 bases had no gene match. The germline V gene has CDR1 LGHNT and CDR2 FRNRAP. The CDR3 DNA sequence: TGTGCTAGTGCCTTATCGACAGGGGCGGAGACCCAGTACTTC. Protein: CASALSTGAETQYF.

This clone was seen only once. The chain employs TRBV15 and TRBJ2-7, with D perhaps given as TRBD1 or TRBD2 (7 bases each). Looked up from germline, CDR1 is LNHNV and CDR2 is YYDKDF (reference sequence). The CDR3 sequence is 17 residues long. Deletions cut 0 bases from V and 5 bases from J, with 20 bases between. The CDR3 region is CATSRDLGRGLYNEQYF. DNA of the CDR3: TGTGCCACCAGCAGAGATTTAGGGAGGGGGCTATACAACGAGCAGTACTTC.

This chain connects TRBV24-1 to TRBJ2-2; 10 nucleotides line up with TRBD1. J lost 6 bases, V lost 5 bases, and 8 bases had no gene match. The CDR3 spans 16 residues. The germline V gene encodes CDR1 KGHDR and CDR2 SFDVKD. The chain's CDR3 is CATSAPGTGASGELFF. As DNA, the CDR3 is TGTGCCACCAGTGCACCAGGGACAGGGGCGTCCGGGGAGCTGTTTTTT.

This clone was counted a single time. The gene calls are TRBV18 and TRBJ2-7; 8 nucleotides line up with TRBD2. Germline V gene sequence: CDR1 KGHSH, CDR2 LQKENI. Germline trimming cut 6 bases from V and 0 bases from J; bases unmatched to any gene: 7. CDR3 length: 15 amino acids. The CDR3 here is CASSTGGGPSYEQYF. The CDR3 coding sequence is TGTGCCAGCTCGACTGGCGGGGGGCCCTCCTACGAGCAGTACTTC.

The rearrangement uses TRBV5-4 and TRBJ2-5; no reliable D call. V shed 4 bases and J shed 5 bases, with 12 bases lying between them. From germline, CDR1 is SGHNT and CDR2 YYREEE (reference sequence). The CDR3 sequence is 13 residues long. In DNA, the CDR3 is TGTGCCAGCAGCCAATCGTTGGAGGAGACCCAGTACTTC. This sequence encodes CASSQSLEETQYF.

This clone occurred a few times. The chain recombines TRBV28 with TRBJ2-1; TRBD1 matches at 7 bases. Germline CDR1 and CDR2: MDHEN and SYDVKM. The junction had 14 bases not matched to a gene; V was cut back by 5 bases and J by 7 bases. CDR3 size: 16 residues. The CDR3 protein is CASSRYRGLSVNEQFF. The CDR3 DNA reads as TGTGCCAGCAGTAGATACAGGGGTTTATCTGTAAATGAGCAGTTCTTC. Looking up the rest from reference TRBV28 and TRBJ2-1 gives the full variable domain: DVKVTQSSRYLVKRTGEKVFLECVQDMDHENMFWYRQDPGLGLRLIYFSYDVKMKEKGDIPEGYSVSREKKERFSLILESASTNQTSMYLCASSRYRGLSVNEQFFGPGTRLTVL.

The chain combines TRBV4-2 with TRBJ2-7; TRBD2 agrees at 9 bases. The ends lost 0 bases at V and 2 bases at J; junction bases unmatched: 2. The CDR3 consists of 15 residues. The V gene's germline CDR1 is LGHNA and CDR2 YNFKEQ. The CDR3 DNA is TGTGCCAGCAGCCAAGAGTCTAGCGGGGCCTACGAGCAGTACTTC. This gives the protein CASSQESSGAYEQYF.

V usage is TRBV5-1 and J usage is TRBJ2-5; 7 nucleotides line up with TRBD2. The trim removed 2 bases at V and 4 bases at J, leaving 8 bases unmatched. This CDR3 contains 15 residues. CDR1 SGHRS and CDR2 YFSETQ come from the germline V gene. CDR3 in amino acids: CASSLKSSGAETQYF. The CDR3 nucleotides are TGCGCCAGCAGCTTAAAGTCGAGCGGGGCAGAGACCCAGTACTTC.

The rearrangement links TRBV30 to TRBJ2-3, with TRBD1 as a possible D gene (5 bases). Germline V lookup: CDR1 GTSNPN, CDR2 SVGIG (reference sequence). V was trimmed by 4 bases and J by 6 bases, leaving 23 bases between them. CDR3 length equals 16 residues. Here the CDR3 reads CAWNFELGVFSDTQYF. The CDR3 bases are TGTGCCTGGAACTTTGAATTAGGGGTTTTTTCGGATACGCAGTATTTT.